These T cell receptor beta chains were read from a single sample in a study of T cells in Graves' hyperthyroidism and ophthalmopathy. MiXCR was run by TCRdb on the multiplex PCR reads, yielding one entry per CDR3 protein. The sample contains a few hundred thousand distinct CDR3 sequences, about 14% of which appear only once. Input material: blood. The receptors derive from a woman in her twenties or thirties with Graves' ophthalmopathy. Both conserved end residues are part of each CDR3. Each record gives: D gene, V gene, J gene, clone size, CDR3 DNA, CDR3 protein. D genes are given only for firm matches. Clone size is not always given. Where it is, it says once, few, many or a class for expanded clones.

TRBD1	TRBV11-2	TRBJ1-1	many	TGTGCCAGCAGCCTCCCGGGACAGGTGAACACTGAAGCTTTCTTT	CASSLPGQVNTEAFF
TRBD2	TRBV20-1	TRBJ2-3	-	TGCAGTGCTAGAGTTTCTAGCGGGGGCCCAGATACGCAGTATTTT	CSARVSSGGPDTQYF
-	TRBV30	TRBJ1-3	few	TGTGCCTGGAGGACGGGGGTGCTTTACGTCAACACCATATATTTT	CAWRTGVLYVNTIYF
-	TRBV2	TRBJ1-5	many	TGTGCCAGCAGTGAAGCCACCGGAGGAGGCAATCAGCCCCAGCATTTT	CASSEATGGGNQPQHF
-	TRBV20-1	TRBJ1-2	many	TGCAGTGCTAGGCAGACTGCCTCTAACTATGGCTACACCTTC	CSARQTASNYGYTF
TRBD2	TRBV6-1	TRBJ2-1	many	TGTGCCAGCAGTGAAGTAAGCGGGGGGTACAATGAGCAGTTCTTC	CASSEVSGGYNEQFF
-	TRBV20-1	TRBJ2-1	many	TGCAGTACTAGAGGGGAGGGGGGGACAGTGGCCCTCAGTGAGCAGTTCTTC	CSTRGEGGTVALSEQFF
TRBD1	TRBV18	TRBJ1-5	many	TGTGCCAGCTCACCGGGACAGAACAATCAGCCCCAGCATTTT	CASSPGQNNQPQHF
TRBD1	TRBV20-1	TRBJ2-1	many	TGCAGTGCTGAAACGACCGGGACAGGGTCGTGGAATGAGCAGTTCTTC	CSAETTGTGSWNEQFF
TRBD1	TRBV7-9	TRBJ2-3	many	TGTGCCAGCAGCTGGGGACAGGGGGGCACAGATACGCAGTATTTT	CASSWGQGGTDTQYF
-	TRBV6-1	TRBJ1-1	many	TGTGCCAGCAGTGAGCCCAGACAGGCGAACACTGAAGCTTTCTTT	CASSEPRQANTEAFF
TRBD1	TRBV9	TRBJ1-2	few	TGTGCCAGCAGCGTCCTAGGGACAGGGCATGGCTACACCTTC	CASSVLGTGHGYTF
-	TRBV5-6	TRBJ1-2	few	TGTGCCAGCAGCTTGGGACTCGAGGACTATGGCTACACCTTC	CASSLGLEDYGYTF
-	TRBV12-3/TRBV12-4	TRBJ1-1	-	TGTGCCAGCAATTTAGGGGACACTGAAGCTTTCTTT	CASNLGDTEAFF
TRBD1	TRBV6-1	TRBJ1-5	few	TGTGCCAGCAGTTTCCTAAGGGGGGACAGGTTGGTTAATCAGCCCCAGCATTTT	CASSFLRGDRLVNQPQHF
TRBD1	TRBV9	TRBJ2-7	many	TGTGCCAGCAGCGTGGCCGCTGGACAGGGGTTCGAGCAGTACTTC	CASSVAAGQGFEQYF
-	TRBV7-2	TRBJ2-3	-	TGTGCCAGCAATTTCCAGGGGGGTACAGATACGCAGTATTTT	CASNFQGGTDTQYF
-	TRBV30	TRBJ2-2	many	TGTGCCTGGAGTGTACTTGCCGGGGAGCTGTTTTTT	CAWSVLAGELFF
-	TRBV11-2	TRBJ1-4	many	TGTGCCAGCAGCTTTTTTTTTAGGGGGGCTAATGAAAAACTGTTTTTT	CASSFFFRGANEKLFF
-	TRBV30	TRBJ1-4	many	TGTGCCTGGAGTAAAGGGACGGGAAAACTGTTTTTT	CAWSKGTGKLFF
-	TRBV5-4	TRBJ2-3	-	TGTGCCAGCAGCCCTCGGGTCGAAGTCCCCGATACGCAGTATTTT	CASSPRVEVPDTQYF
-	TRBV28	TRBJ2-7	many	TGTGCCAGCAGTTTATCAGGATACGAGCAGTACTTC	CASSLSGYEQYF
TRBD2	TRBV2	TRBJ2-1	once	TGTGCCAGCAGGACCCCCCCGGGGGGTTCCCGCAATGAGCAGTTCTTC	CASRTPPGGSRNEQFF
-	TRBV7-9	TRBJ2-2	many	TGTGCCAGCAGCTTAGCGGGCACAGCGAACACCGGGGAGCTGTTTTTT	CASSLAGTANTGELFF
TRBD2	TRBV28	TRBJ2-3	few	TGTGCCAGCAGGGGTAGCGGGGGGCCTTCGGATACGCAGTATTTT	CASRGSGGPSDTQYF
-	TRBV20-1	TRBJ2-7	many	TGCAGTGCTAGAGGAGGAAGGGAATCCCCCTACGAGCAGTACTTC	CSARGGRESPYEQYF
-	TRBV20-1	TRBJ1-1	many	TGCAGTGTTTTCGGGGAGATTAACACTGAAGCTTTCTTT	CSVFGEINTEAFF
-	TRBV6-1	TRBJ1-1	many	TGTGCCAGCAGTAACACTGAAGCTTTCTTT	CASSNTEAFF
TRBD2	TRBV11-2	TRBJ2-3	many	TGTGCCAGCAGCTTCGGCGGGGGAGATACGCAGTATTTT	CASSFGGGDTQYF
-	TRBV5-1	TRBJ1-2	many	TGCGCCAGCAGCCTGACACGGATGGACTATGGCTACACCTTC	CASSLTRMDYGYTF
TRBD1	TRBV29-1	TRBJ2-7	once	TGCAGCTCTCGGACAGGGGACGAGCAGTACTTC	CSSRTGDEQYF
TRBD2	TRBV15	TRBJ2-2	-	TGTGCCACCAGCAGAGACGGGGGGGTAGGCACCGGGGAGCTGTTTTTT	CATSRDGGVGTGELFF
TRBD1	TRBV28	TRBJ2-1	many	TGTGCCAGCAGTTTATTAAGACAGGGGCGCTACAATGAGCAGTTCTTC	CASSLLRQGRYNEQFF
TRBD2	TRBV7-2	TRBJ2-3	many	TGTGCCACGGGACTAGCTAATACGCAGTATTTT	CATGLANTQYF
TRBD1	TRBV2	TRBJ2-1	many	TGTGCCAGCAGATGGGCAGGGGGTAGAAATGAGCAGTTCTTC	CASRWAGGRNEQFF
-	TRBV20-1	TRBJ1-1	many	TGCAGTGCTAGAAAAGGGGCGCGGAACACTGAAGCTTTCTTT	CSARKGARNTEAFF
-	TRBV2	TRBJ1-6	many	TGTGCCAGCAGCGCCGACGGGGGTAATAATTCACCCCTCCACTTT	CASSADGGNNSPLHF
-	TRBV24-1	TRBJ2-3	-	TGTGCCACGCAGACAGGTTCGGGAGATACGCAGTATTTT	CATQTGSGDTQYF
TRBD2	TRBV11-2	TRBJ2-3	-	TGTGCCAGCAGCATCACTAGCGGGGGGGCCGCCGATACGCAGTATTTT	CASSITSGGAADTQYF
-	TRBV18	TRBJ2-1	many	TGTGCCAGCTCACCCCTTGGGCGGTCGGGGTCCTACAATGAGCAGTTCTTC	CASSPLGRSGSYNEQFF
-	TRBV5-5	TRBJ1-2	many	TGTGCCAGCAGCTTGATGGAGGACTATGGCTACACCTTC	CASSLMEDYGYTF
TRBD1	TRBV28	TRBJ1-4	many	TGTGCCAGCACAACCCACAGGGGGGCAAATGAAAAACTGTTTTTT	CASTTHRGANEKLFF
-	TRBV12-3/TRBV12-4	TRBJ2-2	many	TGTGCCAGCAGTCCAATATCCGGGGAGCTGTTTTTT	CASSPISGELFF
-	TRBV20-1	TRBJ2-1	once	TGCAGTGCTAGATTCCCTAGCAGCTATGAGCAGTTCTTC	CSARFPSSYEQFF
TRBD2	TRBV20-1	TRBJ2-3	-	TGCAGTGCTAGCCGACTAGCGGGGGGGACGCGTCCGCAGTATTTT	CSASRLAGGTRPQYF
-	TRBV27	TRBJ2-3	many	TGTGCCAGCAGTTTGTTGTGGGGAGGCCAGAACACAGATACGCAGTATTTT	CASSLLWGGQNTDTQYF